The T cell receptor beta chain described here comes from a study of beta chain features in type 1 diabetes (dated by TCRdb to 2016 to 2019). Regarding the complete study: Mean age, gender distribution, total cell number and subset yield were not different between patients and healthy donors. A total of 90 million to 130 million sorted cells were examined across all samples, and a strong correlation was observed between cell number per subset and RNA yield. The study compared the TCRB repertoires of sorted circulating CD4+ T cell subsets in recently diagnosed type 1 diabetes patients with those in matched healthy donors. Whereas all 30 or so donors provided naive and central memory subsets, regulatory and stem cell-like memory subsets were isolated from just 8 patients and roughly eight healthy donors. Results the study describes overall, beyond this receptor: Because small numbers of individuals were included in the HLA sub-analyses, any influence of HLA type on TCRB rearrangement was left unresolved. Shorter templates might have been favored by PCR, but patient and control samples were amplified and corrected together, so both groups would have been affected equally by any skew. Because cDNA rather than genomic DNA was sequenced, highly expressing activated cells could have been over-represented, although no difference in activation and CD3 levels was found between groups. At VDJ recombination sites, type 1 diabetes patients had fewer insertions and more deleted nucleotides, which implies abnormalities in thymic rearrangement. In all four CD4+ subsets, TCRB CDR3 length was moderately but significantly shorter in type 1 diabetes patients. Naive, central memory and regulatory TCRB repertoires appeared to be more alike among patients than among healthy donors.

V and J are truncated by 0 bases and 7 bases respectively, leaving an intervening sequence of 8 bases. The CDR3 sequence holds 14 residues, the cysteine and phenylalanine included. Solely the CDR3 DNA is kept, with 42 bases framed from the first base. CDR1 and CDR2 are drawn from the germline V gene (reference sequence): SGHNT, YYREEE. The entire isolated RNA was reverse transcribed using the High Capacity cDNA Reverse Transcription Kit, and thus expressed TCRB transcripts were sequenced. Naive, central memory and regulatory T cell samples underwent deep immunoSEQ sequencing, averaging roughly 3.5 million total reads per sample. Sorted cells were lysed in RLT buffer, and RNA was extracted using DNase-treated RNeasy Micro or Mini kits according to cell number. To prevent cross-contamination, each cell subset was processed individually, whereas patient and healthy donor samples were processed jointly. The immunoSEQ multiplex PCR was used to amplify TCRB sequences from cDNA, generating 87-bp fragments that spanned the CDR3 region. Sequencing of the amplicons was done on the Illumina HiSeq platform. As for the authors' bioinformatics: Synthetic template baselines were used to correct PCR bias computationally, reads within Hamming distance 2 were collapsed, and singletons that could not be merged were discarded. Reads were aligned to IMGT to assign V, D and J genes, CDR3 length, and insertions or deletions at six rearrangement sites. Within each subset, clonotype counts were normalized to the number of sorted cells before true diversity and Gini coefficients were calculated with the tcR R package. The overlap coefficient, calculated on TCRB nucleotide sequences, was used to quantify repertoire sharing. Out-of-frame TCRB sequences from naive cells were analyzed as a proxy for the pre-selection repertoire. The source is immuneACCESS, and TCRdb retained only in-frame sequences with V and J called. Part of the clones is not carried over; for the studies checked, unresolved V genes explain less than half of this, and the remainder is unexplained. V, J and clone size are those of that table, while D and trimming were read from the DNA. The sample data list about 650,000 clones, and over 10% of these were observed just once. The ten largest clones add up to approximately 0.11% of the sample.

From each donor, a single peripheral blood sample of about 120 mL on average was drawn into heparinised tubes. A BD FACSAria II was used to sort naive, central memory, regulatory and stem cell-like memory CD4+ T cells with a panel that included CD45RO, CCR7, CD25, CD127, CD95 and CD27. A purity above 95% was achieved for all sorted populations. Right away, PBMCs were isolated by Lymphoprep density gradient centrifugation and were stained directly, with no culture step. To minimize batch effects, samples were stained and sorted in pairs, one healthy donor with one patient per experiment. Note on this clone: The specificity of this receptor is unknown. Base qualities were left out, and no much larger clone turns up one base away.

The rearranged segments are TRBV5-4 and TRBJ1-6; the D gene cannot be resolved reliably. Sequencing was carried out using naive CD4+ T cells from blood. The cell subset or site label corresponds to: true naive CD4+ T cells. The receptor was isolated from a man in his thirties or forties with type 1 diabetes. The nucleotide sequence is TGTGCCAGCAGCTTGGGCCAAATGAATTCACCCCTCCACTTT. This gives the protein CASSLGQMNSPLHF.